A single T cell receptor beta chain is shown here with its context. The antigen remains unidentified. This sample was included in a study of breast tumors, draining lymph nodes, adjacent tissues. MiXCR, run by TCRdb on the multiplex PCR reads, gives a single entry per CDR3 protein. The sample consists of about 180,000 distinct CDR3 sequences, about 30% of them appearing once. The lymph nodes were axillary draining lymph nodes from breast cancer patients. Study-level results: Data fit most tumor T cells coming from lymph node, expanding in tumor. Compared with basal-like, luminal-like tumors shared significantly more repertoire with nontumor tissue. Compared with lymph nodes, tumors were less diverse; compared with nontumor tissue, more.

This clonotype was obtained from a female donor with breast cancer. Some clones in this sample may be carry-over from other donors' samples. Sequenced input: axillary lymph node tissue.

The CDR3 sequence is CASTEGLAGGPSGETQYF. As DNA, the CDR3 is TGTGCCAGCACCGAGGGACTAGCGGGGGGGCCGTCCGGGGAGACCCAGTACTTC. This rearrangement joins TRBV2 to TRBJ2-5; 16 nucleotides match TRBD2. V lost 7 bases, J lost 5 bases, and 13 bases stayed unmatched. From germline, CDR1 is SNHLY and CDR2 FYNNEI. CDR3 length: 18 amino acids.